This T cell receptor beta chain stems from a study of Ad26.COV2.S vaccination and SARS-CoV-2 variants. The treatment is: around 19 received Ad26.COV2.S at low or high dose, single or two shots; five or six received placebo; per-sample allocation not given. Samples analyzed were those drawn on day 63 after the first vaccine or placebo injection. CDR1 LNHDA and CDR2 SQIVND come from the germline V gene (reference sequence). V was trimmed by 6 bases and J by 3 bases, leaving 18 bases between them. This CDR3 contains 15 residues. The table came from immunoSEQ multiplex PCR; TCRdb's copy has only in-frame clones and leaves some out. Among more than 350,000 clones listed, roughly 90% were seen once.

The V gene is TRBV19, the J gene TRBJ2-7; D is possibly TRBD1 or TRBD2 (5 bases each). The receptor comes from a person between 18 and 60 years old who received the Ad26.COV2.S COVID-19 vaccine or a placebo. This specimen was peripheral blood, taken in a trial of Ad26.COV2.S vaccine versus placebo. CDR3 region: CASRTGPGRNYEQYF. For the CDR3, the DNA is TGTGCCAGTAGAACGGGCCCGGGACGGAACTACGAGCAGTACTTC.